The 9 T cell receptor beta chains in this list originate from one sample, sequenced in a study of blood T cell repertoires in COVID-19. Sequencing used immunoSEQ multiplex PCR; TCRdb keeps in-frame clones, though not all of them. The data show 45,000 to 55,000 clones, with about 83% seen just once and 1.5% to 2% held by the top ten. The sample consisted of peripheral blood. The source is a man aged 45-65 years with acute or convalescent COVID-19.

The chain is built from TRBV27 and TRBJ1-4, with 9 bases fitting TRBD1. The CDR3 runs to 13 residues. V lost 6 bases and J lost 8; bases outside the gene matches: 4. CDR1 and CDR2 (germline): MNHEY, SMNVEV (reference sequence). Here the CDR3 DNA reads TGTGCCAGCAGGGTGACAGGGGGGGAAAAACTGTTTTTT. It translates to CASRVTGGEKLFF.

This rearrangement joins TRBV7-2 to TRBJ2-3; D is unclear. This CDR3 contains 15 residues. V shed 2 bases and J shed 6 bases, with 15 bases lying between them. From germline, CDR1 is SGHTA and CDR2 FQGNSA. The CDR3 sequence is CASSLPTLGADTQYF. CDR3 nucleotide sequence: TGTGCCAGCAGCTTACCGACCCTCGGAGCGGATACGCAGTATTTT.

The rearrangement uses TRBV25-1 and TRBJ2-7; 8 positions agree with TRBD1. The junction had 9 bases not matched to a gene; V was cut back by 6 bases and J by 2 bases. Germline CDR1 and CDR2: MGHDK and SYGVNS. The CDR3 has 15 residues. The chain's CDR3 is CASSPRDRPPYEQYF. The DNA for the CDR3 is TGTGCCAGCAGCCCCCGGGACAGGCCCCCCTACGAGCAGTACTTC.

The chain joins TRBV20-1 to TRBJ2-7; tentatively, D is TRBD2 (6 bases). The CDR3 covers 12 residues. Deletions cut 3 bases from V and 7 bases from J, with 13 bases between. Germline CDR1 and CDR2: DFQATT and SNEGSKA (reference sequence). CDR3 DNA: TGCAGTGCTAGTCAGGCCGGGGGAGAGCAGTACTTC. Translation: CSASQAGGEQYF.

This rearrangement joins TRBV4-2 to TRBJ2-5; D possibly corresponds to TRBD1 (7 bases). Germline CDR1 is LGHNA and CDR2 is YNFKEQ. The length of the CDR3 is 15 residues. Deletions cut 4 bases from V and 5 bases from J, with 17 bases between. CDR3 in amino acids: CASSPPGGGLETQYF. The DNA of the CDR3 is TGTGCCAGCAGCCCCCCAGGGGGAGGTTTGGAGACCCAGTACTTC.

V usage is TRBV14 and J usage is TRBJ2-1; D is ambiguous. The V end lost 1 base, the J end lost 10 bases, and 11 bases lay between the germline ends. CDR1 and CDR2 from the germline V gene are SGHDN and FVKESK. CDR3 length equals 13 residues. The CDR3 loop reads CASSQAYVGEQFF. CDR3 nucleotides: TGTGCCAGCAGCCAAGCCTACGTCGGGGAGCAGTTCTTC.

The CDR3 reads CASSPADRQTTYGYTF. Here the CDR3 DNA reads TGTGCCAGCTCACCAGCCGATAGACAGACGACCTATGGCTACACCTTC. The chain has TRBV18 and TRBJ1-2, with a tentative D call TRBD1 (5 bases). CDR1 KGHSH and CDR2 LQKENI come from the germline V gene. With 2 bases removed from V and 4 bases from J, the gap between germline ends came to 17 bases. The CDR3 covers 16 residues.

This chain connects TRBV11-2 to TRBJ1-5, with 9 bases lining up with TRBD1. V lost 2 bases, J lost 6 bases, and 2 bases stayed unmatched. CDR3 length: 14 residues. Germline CDR1 SGHAT, CDR2 FQNNGV. The CDR3: CASSLTGGSQPQHF. CDR3 sequence (DNA): TGTGCCAGCAGCTTAACAGGGGGCAGTCAGCCCCAGCATTTT. Filled out from reference TRBV11-2 and TRBJ1-5, the complete variable domain reads EAGVAQSPRYKIIEKRQSVAFWCNPISGHATLYWYQQILGQGPKLLIQFQNNGVVDDSQLPKDRFSAERLKGVDSTLKIQPAKLEDSAVYLCASSLTGGSQPQHFGDGTRLSIL.

This sequence joins TRBV7-8 and TRBJ2-7; the D gene is possibly TRBD1 (5 bases). The CDR3 sequence is 13 residues long. Trimming stripped 0 bases from V and 4 bases from J, with 7 bases between. CDR1 and CDR2 (germline): SGHVS, FQNEAQ. CDR3 coding DNA: TGTGCCAGCAGCTTAGCGCAGGGATACGAGCAGTACTTC. This sequence encodes CASSLAQGYEQYF.